Listed below are T cell receptor beta chains from one sample, sequenced in a study of T cells after yellow fever vaccination. TCRdb processed the 5' RACE reads anew with MiXCR; each CDR3 protein has one entry. In the table there are 200,000 to 250,000 distinct CDR3 sequences, about 7.1% of which are singletons. The sequences come from CD4+ T cells sorted from PBMCs, collected 15 days after the yellow fever booster vaccination. These receptors all stem from a man aged 30 to 45 who received the YFV17D yellow fever vaccine. Each CDR3 is given with its conserved first and last residue. A D gene is named only where the DNA matches it firmly. Clone size, where shown, is once, few, many, or a class for clones that have expanded.

j_call d_call clone_size v_call cdr3_aa cdr3_nt
TRBJ2-5 TRBD2 many TRBV7-9 CASSAGALAEQETQYF TGTGCCAGCAGCGCCGGAGCTCTAGCGGAACAAGAGACCCAGTACTTC
TRBJ2-7 TRBD2 many TRBV20-1 CSAREGSGRRVVGSYEQYF TGCAGTGCTAGAGAGGGTAGCGGGAGAAGGGTGGTAGGCTCCTACGAGCAGTACTTC
TRBJ2-3 TRBD2 many TRBV7-8 CASSPRTSGNTDTQYF TGTGCCAGCAGCCCAAGGACTAGCGGGAACACAGATACGCAGTATTTT
TRBJ2-7 TRBD2 - TRBV28 CASRIGTSGGDYEQYF TGTGCCAGCAGGATCGGGACTAGCGGGGGGGACTACGAGCAGTACTTC
TRBJ2-3 - - TRBV18 CASSPTVSDTQYF TGTGCCAGCTCACCAACCGTCTCGGATACGCAGTATTTT
TRBJ1-2 - once TRBV4-2 CASSQDRGRGYTF TGTGCCAGCAGCCAAGATCGGGGTAGGGGCTACACCTTC
TRBJ2-5 - - TRBV5-1 CASSLGVRVGETQYF TGCGCCAGCAGCTTGGGGGTACGGGTCGGAGAGACCCAGTACTTC
TRBJ2-1 - - TRBV4-1 CASRLSETLNEQFF TGCGCCAGCAGGCTCAGCGAGACCCTCAATGAGCAGTTCTTC
TRBJ2-1 - - TRBV28 CASVTASYQFF TGTGCCAGCGTGACCGCCTCGTATCAGTTCTTC
TRBJ2-7 TRBD1 few TRBV4-3 CASSQGFIGTGVSYEQYF TGCGCCAGCAGCCAAGGTTTTATCGGGACAGGGGTCTCCTACGAGCAGTACTTC
TRBJ2-2 - many TRBV5-1 CASSPGGGTNTGELFF TGCGCCAGCAGCCCCGGAGGGGGAACGAACACCGGGGAGCTGTTTTTT
TRBJ2-3 - many TRBV6-1 CASRPGLTTDTQYF TGTGCCAGCAGACCCGGGCTAACCACAGATACGCAGTATTTT
TRBJ2-1 - many TRBV6-6 CASSNRDFNEQFF TGTGCCAGCAGTAACCGGGACTTCAATGAGCAGTTCTTC
TRBJ2-1 - few TRBV12-3/TRBV12-4 CASRPWSRGSYNEQFF TGTGCCAGCAGACCCTGGAGTAGGGGCTCCTACAATGAGCAGTTCTTC
TRBJ2-1 - - TRBV7-2 CASSQMQVSYNEQFF TGTGCCAGCAGCCAAATGCAGGTCTCCTACAATGAGCAGTTCTTC
TRBJ2-7 TRBD2 - TRBV10-3 CAISGTSGRASFGYEQYF TGTGCCATCAGCGGGACTAGCGGGAGGGCCTCCTTTGGTTACGAGCAGTACTTC
TRBJ1-2 - few TRBV20-1 CSAPDSGVPAGGGYTF TGCAGTGCGCCGGACTCAGGGGTACCGGCGGGAGGCGGCTACACCTTC
TRBJ2-1 TRBD2 many TRBV5-1 CASSSPTSGGQFF TGCGCCAGCAGCTCTCCGACTAGCGGGGGGCAGTTCTTC
TRBJ2-1 - - TRBV20-1 CSAVGDIFWEQFF TGCAGTGCTGTGGGGGACATCTTCTGGGAGCAGTTCTTC
TRBJ2-3 TRBD2 many TRBV2 CASSEPSGSLDTQYF TGTGCCAGCAGTGAACCTAGCGGGAGCTTGGATACGCAGTATTTT
TRBJ1-1 - few TRBV12-3/TRBV12-4 CASSLEVRGTEAFF TGTGCCAGCTCTTTAGAGGTTCGGGGGACTGAAGCTTTCTTT
TRBJ2-2 - - TRBV6-1 CASSPGLFNTGDLFF TGTGCCAGCAGTCCGGGACTCTTCAACACCGGGGATCTGTTTTTT
TRBJ1-5 - - TRBV20-1 CSVTENSNQPQHF TGCAGTGTAACAGAGAATAGCAATCAGCCCCAGCATTTT
TRBJ2-6 - many TRBV7-9 CASSLPGANVLTF TGTGCCAGCAGCTTACCTGGGGCCAACGTCCTGACTTTC
TRBJ2-5 - - TRBV29-1 CSIERGEGTQYF TGCAGCATTGAAAGGGGTGAGGGGACCCAGTACTTC
TRBJ2-1 - - TRBV7-2 CASSLEGTISYNEQFF TGTGCCAGCAGCTTAGAGGGGACAATCTCCTACAATGAGCAGTTCTTC
TRBJ1-4 - few TRBV30 CAWVPGLGQKLFF TGTGCCTGGGTACCGGGACTCGGTCAAAAACTGTTTTTT
TRBJ2-3 - - TRBV7-9 CASSHPRITDTQYF TGTGCCAGCAGCCACCCCCGCATCACAGATACGCAGTATTTT
TRBJ1-1 - few TRBV10-3 CAISETQGRGTEAFF TGTGCCATCAGTGAAACTCAGGGGCGAGGAACTGAAGCTTTCTTT